Listed here are 8 T cell receptor beta chains from one sample, sequenced in a study of blood T cells in healthy people across ages. A second 7 to 11 cycle PCR used barcoded and J-beta primers. TCRdb analysed the 5' RACE reads with MiXCR anew, one entry per CDR3 protein. The table has 650,000 or so distinct CDR3 sequences, about 51% seen once. Sequencing was performed on blood. Receptors were obtained from a woman older than 75 in good health.

This rearrangement joins TRBV20-1 to TRBJ1-3; 9 positions agree with TRBD1. Germline CDR1 and CDR2: DFQATT and SNEGSKA (reference sequence). The CDR3 runs 16 residues. The J segment lost 4 bases and the V segment lost 4 bases, leaving 11 bases of the junction unmatched. The CDR3 DNA follows: TGCAGTGCTACACGACAGGGGGTTGGTTTCGGAAACACCATATATTTT. Residues: CSATRQGVGFGNTIYF.

This sequence joins TRBV21-1 and TRBJ1-2; TRBD1, as called in the table, went unchecked against the DNA. TRBV21-1 is a known pseudogene. The CDR3 is 19 residues long. The CDR3: CASSKKKARDRGINYGYTF. In DNA form, the CDR3 reads TGTGCCAGCAGCAAAAAAAAAGCCCGGGACAGGGGCATAAACTATGGCTACACCTTC.

V and J are TRBV5-1 and TRBJ2-1; a weak D match, TRBD2 (6 bases). There are 15 residues in the CDR3. CDR1 and CDR2 from the germline V gene are SGHRS and YFSETQ. Trimming pared 4 bases from V and 10 bases from J, leaving 21 bases between. CDR3 DNA sequence: TGCGCCAGCAGCCTTATCGGGGGAACCAATCGCGAGCAGTTCTTC. It specifies CASSLIGGTNREQFF.

The J gene is TRBJ2-2, the V gene TRBV7-3; 7 bases fit TRBD2. This CDR3 has 14 amino acids. After removal of 8 bases from V and 0 bases from J, the junction contained 3 bases not matched to a gene. Germline V gene data show CDR1 as SGHTA and CDR2 as FQGTGA. The CDR3 region is CASRGGTNTGELFF. CDR3 DNA sequence: TGTGCCAGCCGCGGGGGAACGAACACCGGGGAGCTGTTTTTT.

As concerns this clonotype: A much bigger clone sits one base away, suggesting this may be a read error. The chain joins TRBV29-1 to TRBJ2-1, with a weak D call TRBD1 (6 bases). The end of the DNA fits TRBJ2-7 better, so the J call may be wrong. The V gene's germline CDR1 is SQVTM and CDR2 ANQGSEA. The CDR3 totals 12 residues. CDR3 in amino acids: CSVGGQNNEQYF. DNA of the CDR3: TGCAGCGTGGGTGGACAGAACAATGAGCAGTACTTC.

The gene calls are TRBV2 and TRBJ1-1; TRBD1 might be the D (5 bases). V lost 4 bases and J lost 10, with 19 bases in between. This CDR3 is built from 14 residues. Germline CDR1 reads SNHLY; CDR2 reads FYNNEI. CDR3 loop: CASSAVREGRSAFF. For the CDR3, the DNA is TGTGCCAGCAGTGCAGTCAGGGAGGGGAGATCAGCTTTCTTT.

About this clonotype itself: A much larger clone is a single base away; this may be a read error. The J gene is TRBJ1-2, the V gene TRBV28; 9 bases are a match to TRBD1. Germline loops: CDR1 MDHEN, CDR2 SYDVKM. This CDR3 is 13 amino acids long. Trimming cost V 6 bases and J 7 bases; bases outside gene matches: 6. The CDR3 DNA reads as TGTGCCAGCAGGTTTGACAGGGGGTTTGGCTACACCTTC. Protein product: CASRFDRGFGYTF.

The chain employs TRBV2 and TRBJ2-2, with a tentative D call TRBD1 (7 bases). The CDR3 has 15 residues. V was shortened by 4 bases and J by 5 bases, with 14 bases between the two germline ends. Germline V gene data show CDR1 as SNHLY and CDR2 as FYNNEI. The CDR3 coding sequence is TGTGCCAGCAGTGCAGGGGGACTTGGGACCGGGGAGCTGTTTTTT. Translating it yields CASSAGGLGTGELFF.